Given below is one TCR beta chain in context. This CDR3 contains 15 residues. Per the germline V gene, CDR1 is MNHEY and CDR2 is SVGAGI. With 3 bases removed from V and 4 bases from J, the gap between germline ends came to 13 bases. The sample belongs to a study of blood T cell repertoires in COVID-19. Produced via immunoSEQ multiplex PCR; TCRdb's table is partial and in-frame only. The repertoire holds some 260,000 clones, around 82% seen once, with more than 4.5% in the top ten. The sample consisted of peripheral blood. This TCR was recovered from an elderly woman with active or convalescent COVID-19. The chain employs TRBV6-5 and TRBJ2-1; D is unclear. The DNA of the CDR3 is TGTGCCAGCAGTTATGGCCCGTGGGCATACAATGAGCAGTTCTTC. Protein sequence: CASSYGPWAYNEQFF.